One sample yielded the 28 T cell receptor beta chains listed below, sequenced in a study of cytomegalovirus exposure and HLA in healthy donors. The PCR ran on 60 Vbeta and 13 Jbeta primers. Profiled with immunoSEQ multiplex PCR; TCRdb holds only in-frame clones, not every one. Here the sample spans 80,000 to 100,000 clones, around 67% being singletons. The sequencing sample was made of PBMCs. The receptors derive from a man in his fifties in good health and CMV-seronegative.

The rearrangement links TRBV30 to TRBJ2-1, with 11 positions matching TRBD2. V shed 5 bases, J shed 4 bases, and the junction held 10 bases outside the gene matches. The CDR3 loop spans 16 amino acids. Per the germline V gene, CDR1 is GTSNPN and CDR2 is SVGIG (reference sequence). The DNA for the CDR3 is TGTGCCTGGGTCAAATTGGGACTAGCGGCATACAATGAGCAGTTCTTC. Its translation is CAWVKLGLAAYNEQFF.

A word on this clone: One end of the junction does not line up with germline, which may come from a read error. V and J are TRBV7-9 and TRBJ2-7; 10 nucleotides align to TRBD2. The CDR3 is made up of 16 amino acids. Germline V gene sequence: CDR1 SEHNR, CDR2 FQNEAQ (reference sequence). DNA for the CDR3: TGTTCCAGCAGCACGCCCCTAGCGGGGGCCTCCTACGAGCAGTACTTC. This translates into CSSSTPLAGASYEQYF.

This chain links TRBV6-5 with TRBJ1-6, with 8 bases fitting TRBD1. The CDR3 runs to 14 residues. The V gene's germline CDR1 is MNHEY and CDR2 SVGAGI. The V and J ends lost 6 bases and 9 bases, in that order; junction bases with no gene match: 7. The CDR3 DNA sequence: TGTGCCAGCAGCCGGGACAGGTCAAGTTCACCCCTCCACTTT. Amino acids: CASSRDRSSSPLHF.

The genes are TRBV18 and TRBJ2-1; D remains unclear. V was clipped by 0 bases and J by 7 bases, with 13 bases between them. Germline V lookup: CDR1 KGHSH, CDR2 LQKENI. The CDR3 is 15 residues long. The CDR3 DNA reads TGTGCCAGCTCACCACCCCAGCCGTGGAGTAATGAGCAGTTCTTC. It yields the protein CASSPPQPWSNEQFF.

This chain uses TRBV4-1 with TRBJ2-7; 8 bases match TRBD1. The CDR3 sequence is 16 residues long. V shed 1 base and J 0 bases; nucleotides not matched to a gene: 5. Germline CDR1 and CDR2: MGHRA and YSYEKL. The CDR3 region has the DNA TGCGCCAGCAGCCAAGGACGCCAGGGGGCCTCCTACGAGCAGTACTTC. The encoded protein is CASSQGRQGASYEQYF.

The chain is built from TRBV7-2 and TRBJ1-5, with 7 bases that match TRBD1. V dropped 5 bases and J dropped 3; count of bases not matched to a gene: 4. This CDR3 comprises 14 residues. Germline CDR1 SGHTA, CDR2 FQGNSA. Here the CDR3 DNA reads TGTGCCAGCAGCCGGGACAGTTCCAATCAGCCCCAGCATTTT. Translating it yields CASSRDSSNQPQHF.

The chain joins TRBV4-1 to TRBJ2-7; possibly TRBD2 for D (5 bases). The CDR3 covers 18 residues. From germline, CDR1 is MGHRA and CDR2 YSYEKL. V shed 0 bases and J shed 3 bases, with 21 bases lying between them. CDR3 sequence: CASSQEALRRPGGYEQYF. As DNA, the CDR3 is TGCGCCAGCAGCCAAGAGGCGTTACGAAGGCCAGGAGGCTACGAGCAGTACTTC.

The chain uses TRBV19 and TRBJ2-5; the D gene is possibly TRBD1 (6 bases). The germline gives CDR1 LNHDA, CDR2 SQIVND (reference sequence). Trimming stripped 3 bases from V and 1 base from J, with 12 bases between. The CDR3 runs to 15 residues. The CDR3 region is CASSISGHPQETQYF. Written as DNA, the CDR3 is TGTGCCAGTAGTATCTCGGGACACCCCCAAGAGACCCAGTACTTC. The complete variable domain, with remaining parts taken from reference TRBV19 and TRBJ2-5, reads DGGITQSPKYLFRKEGQNVTLSCEQNLNHDAMYWYRQDPGQGLRLIYYSQIVNDFQKGDIAEGYSVSREKKESFPLTVTSAQKNPTAFYLCASSISGHPQETQYFGPGTRLLVL.

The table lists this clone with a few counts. CDR3 DNA: TGTGCCAGCAGTTACTCGAGTAATCAGCCCCAGCATTTT. It translates to CASSYSSNQPQHF. This chain joins TRBV6-5 and TRBJ1-5; D remains ambiguous. There are 13 residues in the CDR3. Between the trimmed V and J ends, which lost 0 bases and 4 bases, there was a span of 4 bases. Germline lookup yields CDR1 MNHEY and CDR2 SVGAGI.

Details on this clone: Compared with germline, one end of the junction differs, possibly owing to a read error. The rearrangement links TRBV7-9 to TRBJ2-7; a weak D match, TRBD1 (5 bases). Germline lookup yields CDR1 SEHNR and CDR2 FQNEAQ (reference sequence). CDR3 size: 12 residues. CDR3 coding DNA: TGTTCCAGCAGCGTCCAGGGCTACGAGCAGTACTTC. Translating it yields CSSSVQGYEQYF.

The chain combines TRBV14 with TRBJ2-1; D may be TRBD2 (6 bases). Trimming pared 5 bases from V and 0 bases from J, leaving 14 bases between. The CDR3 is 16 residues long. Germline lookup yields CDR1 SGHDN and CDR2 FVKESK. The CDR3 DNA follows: TGTGCCAGCAGCAGCCGCCACGGGAGCTCCTACAATGAGCAGTTCTTC. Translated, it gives CASSSRHGSSYNEQFF.

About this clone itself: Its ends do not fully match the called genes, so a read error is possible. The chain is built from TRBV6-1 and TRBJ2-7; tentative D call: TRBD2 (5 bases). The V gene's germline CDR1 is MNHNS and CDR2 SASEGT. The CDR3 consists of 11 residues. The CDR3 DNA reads TGTGCCACCACGGTGTACGGGGATTGGAACTTC. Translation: CATTVYGDWNF.

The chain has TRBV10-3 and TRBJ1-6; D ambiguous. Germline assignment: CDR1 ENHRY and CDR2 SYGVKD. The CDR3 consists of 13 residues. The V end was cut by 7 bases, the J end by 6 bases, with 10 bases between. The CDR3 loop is CAITDTLNSPLHF. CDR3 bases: TGTGCCATCACCGACACACTTAATTCACCCCTCCACTTT.

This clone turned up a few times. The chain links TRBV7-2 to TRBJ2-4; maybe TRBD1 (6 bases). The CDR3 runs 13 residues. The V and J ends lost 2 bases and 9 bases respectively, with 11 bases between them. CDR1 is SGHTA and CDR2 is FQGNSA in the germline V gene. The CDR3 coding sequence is TGTGCCAGCAGCTTATACAGGGACGGCATTCAGTACTTC. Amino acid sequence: CASSLYRDGIQYF.

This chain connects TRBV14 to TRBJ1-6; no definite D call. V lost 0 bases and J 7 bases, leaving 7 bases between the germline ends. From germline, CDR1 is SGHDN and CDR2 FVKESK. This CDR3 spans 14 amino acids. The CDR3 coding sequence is TGTGCCAGCAGCCAAGATCCCGGGAATTCACCCCTCCACTTT. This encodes CASSQDPGNSPLHF.

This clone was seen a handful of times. CDR3 region: CASSVASGTLTDTQYF. The DNA of the CDR3 is TGTGCCAGCAGCGTAGCTAGCGGGACCCTCACAGATACGCAGTATTTT. The chain recombines TRBV9 with TRBJ2-3; 9 bases fit TRBD2. This CDR3 comprises 16 residues. J was trimmed by 2 bases and V by 0 bases; bases with no gene match: 4. In germline, CDR1 is SGDLS, CDR2 YYNGEE.

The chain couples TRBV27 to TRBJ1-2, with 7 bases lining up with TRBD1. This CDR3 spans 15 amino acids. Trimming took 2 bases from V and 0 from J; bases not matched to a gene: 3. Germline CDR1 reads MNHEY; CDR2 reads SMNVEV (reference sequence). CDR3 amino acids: CASSLKGTANYGYTF. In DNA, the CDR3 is TGTGCCAGCAGTTTAAAAGGGACAGCTAACTATGGCTACACCTTC.

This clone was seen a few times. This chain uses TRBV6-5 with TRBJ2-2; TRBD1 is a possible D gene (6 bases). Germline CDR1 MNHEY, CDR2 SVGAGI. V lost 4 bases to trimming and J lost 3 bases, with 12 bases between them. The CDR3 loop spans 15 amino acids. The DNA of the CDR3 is TGTGCCAGCAGTTCGACAGGTTTGGACACCGGGGAGCTGTTTTTT. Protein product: CASSSTGLDTGELFF.

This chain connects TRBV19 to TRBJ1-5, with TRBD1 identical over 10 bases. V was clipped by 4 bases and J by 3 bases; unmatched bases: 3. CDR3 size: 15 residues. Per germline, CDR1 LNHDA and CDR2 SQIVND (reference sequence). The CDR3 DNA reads TGTGCCAGTAGTACGGACAGGGGGTTCAATCAGCCCCAGCATTTT. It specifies CASSTDRGFNQPQHF.

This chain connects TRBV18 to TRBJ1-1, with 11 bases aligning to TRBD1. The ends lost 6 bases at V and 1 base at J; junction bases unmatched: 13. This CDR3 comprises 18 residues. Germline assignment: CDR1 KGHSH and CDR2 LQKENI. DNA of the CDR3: TGTGCCAGCTCGTGGATGTCCGGCGGACAGGGGGCGAACACTGAAGCTTTCTTT. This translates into CASSWMSGGQGANTEAFF. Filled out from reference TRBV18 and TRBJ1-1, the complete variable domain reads NAGVMQNPRHLVRRRGQEARLRCSPMKGHSHVYWYRQLPEEGLKFMVYLQKENIIDESGMPKERFSAEFPKEGPSILRIQQVVRGDSAAYFCASSWMSGGQGANTEAFFGQGTRLTVV.

The CDR3 loop reads CASSPPGLDGYTF. The CDR3 DNA is TGCGCCAGCAGCCCGCCGGGACTGGATGGCTACACCTTC. The chain uses TRBV5-1 and TRBJ1-2; maybe TRBD1 (5 bases). The CDR3 loop spans 13 amino acids. The germline V gene encodes CDR1 SGHRS and CDR2 YFSETQ. The ends were cut back, 4 bases at V and 6 bases at J, with 13 bases in the middle.

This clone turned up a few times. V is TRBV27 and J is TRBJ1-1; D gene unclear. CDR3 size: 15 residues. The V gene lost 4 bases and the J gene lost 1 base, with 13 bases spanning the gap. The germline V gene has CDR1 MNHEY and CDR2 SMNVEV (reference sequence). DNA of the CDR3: TGTGCCAGCAGTTCAGATACAGATGAGAACACTGAAGCTTTCTTT. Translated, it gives CASSSDTDENTEAFF.

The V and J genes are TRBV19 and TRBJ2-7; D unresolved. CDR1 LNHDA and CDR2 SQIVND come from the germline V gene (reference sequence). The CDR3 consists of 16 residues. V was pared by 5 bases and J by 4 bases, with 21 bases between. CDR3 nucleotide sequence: TGTGCCAGTAGTTTATCTTTGGCCCAATCCCCTTACGAGCAGTACTTC. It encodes CASSLSLAQSPYEQYF. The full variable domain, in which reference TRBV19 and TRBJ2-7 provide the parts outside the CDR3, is DGGITQSPKYLFRKEGQNVTLSCEQNLNHDAMYWYRQDPGQGLRLIYYSQIVNDFQKGDIAEGYSVSREKKESFPLTVTSAQKNPTAFYLCASSLSLAQSPYEQYFGPGTRLTVT.

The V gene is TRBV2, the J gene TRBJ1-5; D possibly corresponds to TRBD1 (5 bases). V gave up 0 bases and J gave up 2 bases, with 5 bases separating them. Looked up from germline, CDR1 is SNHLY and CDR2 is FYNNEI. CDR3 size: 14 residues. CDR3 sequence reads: CASSEARGNQPQHF. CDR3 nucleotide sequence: TGTGCCAGCAGTGAAGCCAGGGGCAATCAGCCCCAGCATTTT.

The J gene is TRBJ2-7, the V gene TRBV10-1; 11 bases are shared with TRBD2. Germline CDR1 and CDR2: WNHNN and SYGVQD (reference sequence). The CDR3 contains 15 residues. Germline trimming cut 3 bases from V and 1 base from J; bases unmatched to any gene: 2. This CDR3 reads CASSELAGVSYEQYF. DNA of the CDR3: TGCGCCAGCAGTGAACTAGCGGGGGTGTCCTACGAGCAGTACTTC.

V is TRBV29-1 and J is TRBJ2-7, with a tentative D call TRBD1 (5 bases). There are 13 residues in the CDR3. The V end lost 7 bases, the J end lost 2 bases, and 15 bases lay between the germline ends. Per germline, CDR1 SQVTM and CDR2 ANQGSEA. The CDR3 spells CSAREDKPYEQYF. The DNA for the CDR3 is TGCAGCGCAAGAGAGGACAAGCCCTACGAGCAGTACTTC.

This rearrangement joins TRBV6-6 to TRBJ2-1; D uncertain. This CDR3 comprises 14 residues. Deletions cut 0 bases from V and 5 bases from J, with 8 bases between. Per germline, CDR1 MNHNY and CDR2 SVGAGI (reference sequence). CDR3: CASSYSSGDNEQFF. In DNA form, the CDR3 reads TGTGCCAGCAGTTACTCGAGTGGAGACAATGAGCAGTTCTTC.

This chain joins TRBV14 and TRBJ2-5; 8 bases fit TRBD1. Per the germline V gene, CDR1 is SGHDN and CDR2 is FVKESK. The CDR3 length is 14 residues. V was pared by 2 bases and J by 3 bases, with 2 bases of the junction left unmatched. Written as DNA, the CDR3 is TGTGCCAGCAGCCAAAGGACAGGGAAAGAGACCCAGTACTTC. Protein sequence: CASSQRTGKETQYF.